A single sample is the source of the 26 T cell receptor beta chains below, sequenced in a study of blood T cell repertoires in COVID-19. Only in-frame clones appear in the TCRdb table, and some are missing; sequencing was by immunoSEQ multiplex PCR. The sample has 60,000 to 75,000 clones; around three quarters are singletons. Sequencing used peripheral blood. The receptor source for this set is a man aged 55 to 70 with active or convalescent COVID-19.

The CDR3 sequence is CASSSDSPPGGEQYF. The CDR3 region has the DNA TGCGCCAGCAGCTCGGACAGCCCTCCCGGCGGGGAGCAGTACTTC. The chain links TRBV5-1 to TRBJ2-7; D may be TRBD1 (6 bases). The CDR3 runs 15 residues. V lost 3 bases, J lost 7 bases, and 20 bases lay in between. Per germline, CDR1 SGHRS and CDR2 YFSETQ.

CDR3 loop: CASSQGQAAYYEQYF. The DNA for the CDR3 is TGTGCCAGCAGCCAAGGACAGGCGGCTTACTACGAGCAGTACTTC. The V call is TRBV3-1 (or the pseudogene TRBV3-2), the J call TRBJ2-7, with a weak D call TRBD1 (6 bases). The germline V gene encodes CDR1 LGHDT and CDR2 YNNKEL (reference sequence). CDR3 length: 15 amino acids. Trimming shortened V by 1 base and J by 3 bases, and 13 bases separated the two germline ends.

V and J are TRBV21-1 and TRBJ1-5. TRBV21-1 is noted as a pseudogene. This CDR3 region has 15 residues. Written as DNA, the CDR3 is TGTGCCAGCAGCAAACATGCGGGGGTGAATCAGCCCCAGCATTTT. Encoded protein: CASSKHAGVNQPQHF.

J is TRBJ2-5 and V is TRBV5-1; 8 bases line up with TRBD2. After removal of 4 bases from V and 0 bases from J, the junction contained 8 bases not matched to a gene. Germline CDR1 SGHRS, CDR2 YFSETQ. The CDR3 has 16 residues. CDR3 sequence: CASSPRTSSYQETQYF. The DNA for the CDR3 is TGCGCCAGCAGCCCGAGGACTAGCAGTTACCAAGAGACCCAGTACTTC.

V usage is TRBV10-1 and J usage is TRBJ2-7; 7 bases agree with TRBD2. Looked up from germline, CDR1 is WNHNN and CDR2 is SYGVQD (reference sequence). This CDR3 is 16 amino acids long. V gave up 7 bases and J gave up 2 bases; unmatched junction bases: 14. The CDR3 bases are TGCGCCAGCATAGAACGAGCGGGGCGACTTGCCTACGAGCAGTACTTC. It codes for CASIERAGRLAYEQYF.

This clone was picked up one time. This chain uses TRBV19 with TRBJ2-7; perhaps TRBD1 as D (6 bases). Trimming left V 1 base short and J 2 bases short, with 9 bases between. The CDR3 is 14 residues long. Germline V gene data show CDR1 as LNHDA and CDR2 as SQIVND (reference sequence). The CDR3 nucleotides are TGTGCCAGTAGTATAGGGGGGCTAACCTACGAGCAGTACTTC. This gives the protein CASSIGGLTYEQYF.

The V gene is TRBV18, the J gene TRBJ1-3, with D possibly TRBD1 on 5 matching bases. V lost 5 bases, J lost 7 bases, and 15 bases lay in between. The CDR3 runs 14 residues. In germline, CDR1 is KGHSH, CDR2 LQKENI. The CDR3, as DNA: TGTGCCAGCTCATTGACAGAGGTGGGGAACACCATATATTTT. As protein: CASSLTEVGNTIYF.

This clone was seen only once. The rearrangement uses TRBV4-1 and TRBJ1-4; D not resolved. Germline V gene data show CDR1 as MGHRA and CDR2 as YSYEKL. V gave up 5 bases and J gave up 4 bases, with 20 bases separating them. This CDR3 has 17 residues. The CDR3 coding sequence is TGCGCCAGCAGCTTGGTTCCAATCCTACCGCTTAATGAAAAACTGTTTTTT. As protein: CASSLVPILPLNEKLFF.

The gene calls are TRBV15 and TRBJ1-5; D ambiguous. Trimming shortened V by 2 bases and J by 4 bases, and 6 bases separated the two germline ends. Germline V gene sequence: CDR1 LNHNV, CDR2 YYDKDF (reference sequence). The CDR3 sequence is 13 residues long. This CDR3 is CATSRLQNQPQHF. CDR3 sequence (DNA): TGTGCCACCAGCAGATTACAGAATCAGCCCCAGCATTTT.

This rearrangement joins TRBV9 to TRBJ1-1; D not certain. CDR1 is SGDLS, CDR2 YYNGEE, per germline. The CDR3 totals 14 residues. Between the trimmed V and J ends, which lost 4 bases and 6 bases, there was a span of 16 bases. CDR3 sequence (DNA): TGTGCCAGCAGCCCCTACTTAAGTTCTCCTGAAGCTTTCTTT. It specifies CASSPYLSSPEAFF.

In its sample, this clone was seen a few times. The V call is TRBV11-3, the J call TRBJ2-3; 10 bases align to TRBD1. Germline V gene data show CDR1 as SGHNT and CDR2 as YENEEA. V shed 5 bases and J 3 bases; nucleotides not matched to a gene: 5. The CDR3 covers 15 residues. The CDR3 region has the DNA TGTGCCAGCAGCGACTCGGGACAGGGGACAGATACGCAGTATTTT. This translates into CASSDSGQGTDTQYF.

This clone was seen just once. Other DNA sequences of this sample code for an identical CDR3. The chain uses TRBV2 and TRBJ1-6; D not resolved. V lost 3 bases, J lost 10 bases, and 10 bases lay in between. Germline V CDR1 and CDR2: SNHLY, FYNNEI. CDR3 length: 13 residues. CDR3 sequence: CASSEGRYSPLHF. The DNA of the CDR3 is TGTGCCAGCAGTGAGGGCCGATACTCACCCCTCCACTTT.

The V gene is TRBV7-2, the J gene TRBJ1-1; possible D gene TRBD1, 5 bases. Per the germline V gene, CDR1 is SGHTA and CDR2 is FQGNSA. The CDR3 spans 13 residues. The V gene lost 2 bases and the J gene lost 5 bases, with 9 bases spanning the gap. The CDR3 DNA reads TGTGCCAGCAGCTTACTGGGGGGAACTGAAGCTTTCTTT. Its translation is CASSLLGGTEAFF.

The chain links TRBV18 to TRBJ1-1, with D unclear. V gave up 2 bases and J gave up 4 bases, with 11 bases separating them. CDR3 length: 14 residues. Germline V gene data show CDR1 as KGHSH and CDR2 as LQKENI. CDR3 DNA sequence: TGTGCCAGCTCACCAGCGTTGAGGAGCACTGAAGCTTTCTTT. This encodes CASSPALRSTEAFF.

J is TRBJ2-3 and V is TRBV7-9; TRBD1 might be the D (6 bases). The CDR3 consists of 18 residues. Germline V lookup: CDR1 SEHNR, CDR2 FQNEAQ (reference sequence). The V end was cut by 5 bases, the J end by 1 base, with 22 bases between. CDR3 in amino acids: CASSHPGTRGAGTDTQYF. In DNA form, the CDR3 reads TGTGCCAGCAGCCACCCCGGGACACGGGGCGCGGGCACAGATACGCAGTATTTT.

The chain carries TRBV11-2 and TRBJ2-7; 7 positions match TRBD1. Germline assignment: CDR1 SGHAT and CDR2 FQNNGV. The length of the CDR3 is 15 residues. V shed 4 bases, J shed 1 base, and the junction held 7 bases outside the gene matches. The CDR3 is CASSSLRDRSYEQYF. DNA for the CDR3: TGTGCCAGCAGCTCCCTGAGGGACAGATCCTACGAGCAGTACTTC. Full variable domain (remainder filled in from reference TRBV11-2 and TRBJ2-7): EAGVAQSPRYKIIEKRQSVAFWCNPISGHATLYWYQQILGQGPKLLIQFQNNGVVDDSQLPKDRFSAERLKGVDSTLKIQPAKLEDSAVYLCASSSLRDRSYEQYFGPGTRLTVT.

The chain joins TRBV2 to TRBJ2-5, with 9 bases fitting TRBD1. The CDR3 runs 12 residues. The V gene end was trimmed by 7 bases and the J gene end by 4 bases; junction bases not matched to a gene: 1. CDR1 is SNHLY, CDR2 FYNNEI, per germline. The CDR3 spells CASMDRGETQYF. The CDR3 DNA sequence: TGTGCCAGCATGGACAGGGGAGAGACCCAGTACTTC.

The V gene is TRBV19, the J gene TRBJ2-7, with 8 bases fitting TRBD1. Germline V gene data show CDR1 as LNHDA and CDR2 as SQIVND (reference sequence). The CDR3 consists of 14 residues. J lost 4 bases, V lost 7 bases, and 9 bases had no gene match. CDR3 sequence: CASKDREGSYEQYF. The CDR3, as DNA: TGTGCCAGTAAGGACAGGGAAGGCTCGTACGAGCAGTACTTC.

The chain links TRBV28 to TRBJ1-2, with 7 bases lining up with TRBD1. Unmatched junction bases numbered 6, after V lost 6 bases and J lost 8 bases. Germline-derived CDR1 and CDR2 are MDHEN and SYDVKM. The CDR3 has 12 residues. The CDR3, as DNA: TGTGCCAGCAGCTACAGGGGACAGGGCTACACCTTC. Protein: CASSYRGQGYTF.

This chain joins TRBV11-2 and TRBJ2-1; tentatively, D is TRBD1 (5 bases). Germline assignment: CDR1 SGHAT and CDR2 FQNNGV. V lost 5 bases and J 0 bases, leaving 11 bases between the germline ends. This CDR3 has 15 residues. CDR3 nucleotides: TGTGCCAGCAGCGAAGGGGTCAACTCCTACAATGAGCAGTTCTTC. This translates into CASSEGVNSYNEQFF.

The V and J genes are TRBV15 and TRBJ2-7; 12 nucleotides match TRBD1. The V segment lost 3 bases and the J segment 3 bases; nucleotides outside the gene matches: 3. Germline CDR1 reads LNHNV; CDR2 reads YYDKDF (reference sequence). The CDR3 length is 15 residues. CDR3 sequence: CATSSWDRGRYEQYF. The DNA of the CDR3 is TGTGCCACCAGCAGTTGGGACAGGGGGCGCTACGAGCAGTACTTC.

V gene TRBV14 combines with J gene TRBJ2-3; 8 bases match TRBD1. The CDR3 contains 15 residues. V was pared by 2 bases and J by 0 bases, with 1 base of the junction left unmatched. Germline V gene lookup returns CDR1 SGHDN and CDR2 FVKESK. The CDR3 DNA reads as TGTGCCAGCAGCCAATGGACAGGGAGCACAGATACGCAGTATTTT. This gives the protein CASSQWTGSTDTQYF.

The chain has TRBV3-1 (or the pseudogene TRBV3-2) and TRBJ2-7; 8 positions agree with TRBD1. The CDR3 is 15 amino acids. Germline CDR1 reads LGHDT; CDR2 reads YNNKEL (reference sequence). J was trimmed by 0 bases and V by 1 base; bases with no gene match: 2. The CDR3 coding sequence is TGTGCCAGCAGCCAAGGACAGGGGCCCTCCTACGAGCAGTACTTC. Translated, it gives CASSQGQGPSYEQYF.

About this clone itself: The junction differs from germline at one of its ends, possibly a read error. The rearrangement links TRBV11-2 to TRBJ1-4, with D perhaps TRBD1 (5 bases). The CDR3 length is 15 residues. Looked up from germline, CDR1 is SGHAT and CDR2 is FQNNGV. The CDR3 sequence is CASSLAGVPNEKLFF. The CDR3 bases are TGTGCCAGCAGCTTAGCGGGGGTCCCTAACGAAAAACTGTTTTTT.

The CDR3: CASSPRDRGNTGELFF. The CDR3 DNA sequence: TGTGCCAGCAGCCCCCGGGACAGGGGAAACACCGGGGAGCTGTTTTTT. This chain uses TRBV11-3 with TRBJ2-2, with 10 bases lining up with TRBD1. The germline V gene has CDR1 SGHNT and CDR2 YENEEA. With V trimmed by 5 bases and J by 2 bases, 5 bases remained unmatched. This CDR3 is built from 16 residues.

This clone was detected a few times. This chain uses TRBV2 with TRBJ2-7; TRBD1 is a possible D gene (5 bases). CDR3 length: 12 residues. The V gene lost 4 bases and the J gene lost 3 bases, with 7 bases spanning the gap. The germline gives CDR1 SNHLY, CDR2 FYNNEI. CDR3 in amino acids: CASSVRGYEQYF. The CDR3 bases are TGTGCCAGCAGTGTAAGGGGCTACGAGCAGTACTTC.